The sequence of this TCR beta chain was determined in a study of radiation and T cells in renal cell carcinoma. TCRdb's copy holds only in-frame clones and misses some; the assay was immunoSEQ multiplex PCR. The table records about 24,000 clones, roughly 64% of them present only once. Germline V lookup: CDR1 LNHDA, CDR2 SQIVND (reference sequence). Unmatched junction bases numbered 3, after V lost 2 bases and J lost 7 bases. The CDR3 consists of 15 residues. Treatment described: treatment-naive control, cytoreductive nephrectomy. Clear cell pathology was present in this patient's renal cell carcinoma. Control tumor donors were several females and 10 to 12 males, median age around 57 years.

The receptor's source is a man aged 40-55 years with renal cell carcinoma. Sample: tumor tissue, taken from a patient whose treatment was nephrectomy without radiotherapy. The chain joins TRBV19 to TRBJ1-6; TRBD1 matches at 9 bases. The CDR3 DNA reads TGTGCCAGTAGTATAAAGGGGACAGGGAATTCACCCCTCCACTTT. Encoded protein: CASSIKGTGNSPLHF.